These 9 T cell receptor beta chains originate from one sample sequenced in a study of blood T cell repertoires in COVID-19. Profiling relied on immunoSEQ multiplex PCR, and the TCRdb table lists in-frame clones only, not all of them. Among about 75,000 clones, roughly 85% were seen once, and the ten largest hold roughly 46%. Sequences were obtained from peripheral blood. The source of these receptors is a human donor in a cohort sampled during active COVID-19.

This rearrangement joins TRBV2 to TRBJ2-3; the D gene is possibly TRBD1 (6 bases). Trimming left V 4 bases short and J 2 bases short, with 16 bases between. The CDR3 is 16 residues long. Germline lookup yields CDR1 SNHLY and CDR2 FYNNEI. The CDR3 reads CASSGYRDTDTDTQYF. CDR3 DNA: TGTGCCAGCAGTGGTTACCGGGACACCGACACAGATACGCAGTATTTT.

The CDR3 DNA follows: TGTGCCAGCAGCTTAGTCGGACAGGCTCCCTACGAGCAGTACTTC. This sequence encodes CASSLVGQAPYEQYF. The chain carries TRBV7-2 and TRBJ2-7; TRBD1 matches at 7 bases. Unmatched junction bases numbered 5, after V lost 1 base and J lost 2 bases. Germline lookup yields CDR1 SGHTA and CDR2 FQGNSA. This CDR3 region has 15 residues.

This chain connects TRBV5-4 to TRBJ2-5, with D possibly being TRBD1 (6 bases). V was trimmed by 0 bases and J by 1 base, leaving 13 bases between them. This CDR3 spans 16 amino acids. The germline gives CDR1 SGHNT, CDR2 YYREEE (reference sequence). The CDR3 spells CASSLGGGQSQETQYF. CDR3 nucleotides: TGTGCCAGCAGCTTGGGGGGCGGACAGTCCCAAGAGACCCAGTACTTC.

J is TRBJ2-1 and V is TRBV18; TRBD2 matches 8 bases. With V trimmed by 6 bases and J by 9 bases, 10 bases remained unmatched. Germline CDR1 KGHSH, CDR2 LQKENI. The CDR3 consists of 14 residues. CDR3 protein: CASSGGAGMGEQFF. CDR3 DNA sequence: TGTGCCAGCTCCGGGGGGGCCGGAATGGGTGAGCAGTTCTTC.

The chain is built from TRBV11-3 and TRBJ2-7; perhaps TRBD2 as D (6 bases). CDR1 and CDR2 (germline): SGHNT, YENEEA. With 5 bases removed from V and 3 bases from J, the gap between germline ends came to 17 bases. This CDR3 comprises 15 residues. CDR3 sequence: CASSPGGPGHYEQYF. CDR3 bases: TGTGCCAGCAGCCCCGGAGGGCCCGGACACTACGAGCAGTACTTC. Filled out from reference TRBV11-3 and TRBJ2-7, the complete variable domain reads EAGVVQSPRYKIIEKKQPVAFWCNPISGHNTLYWYLQNLGQGPELLIRYENEEAVDDSQLPKDRFSAERLKGVDSTLKIQPAELGDSAVYLCASSPGGPGHYEQYFGPGTRLTVT.

The chain couples TRBV18 to TRBJ2-7; 8 bases align to TRBD1. This CDR3 has 14 amino acids. Germline V gene lookup returns CDR1 KGHSH and CDR2 LQKENI. V shed 6 bases, J shed 3 bases, and the junction held 7 bases outside the gene matches. CDR3 sequence: CASSLGQGGYEQYF. The CDR3 DNA reads TGTGCCAGCTCCCTCGGACAGGGCGGCTACGAGCAGTACTTC.

This rearrangement joins TRBV7-9 to TRBJ2-7, with a weak D call TRBD2 (6 bases). V shed 5 bases and J shed 1 base, with 12 bases lying between them. The length of the CDR3 is 14 residues. Germline V gene data show CDR1 as SEHNR and CDR2 as FQNEAQ (reference sequence). The CDR3 protein is CASSPEAGSYEQYF. CDR3 bases: TGTGCCAGCAGCCCCGAGGCGGGGTCCTACGAGCAGTACTTC.

The chain couples TRBV7-3 to TRBJ2-2; D remains ambiguous. The germline V gene encodes CDR1 SGHTA and CDR2 FQGTGA. CDR3 length equals 13 residues. Trimming took off 4 bases at V and 1 base at J, with 4 bases between the two ends. CDR3 loop: CASSSGNTGELFF. In nucleotides, the CDR3 is TGTGCCAGCAGCTCCGGGAACACCGGGGAGCTGTTTTTT.

The chain combines TRBV9 with TRBJ1-1; possibly TRBD1 for D (5 bases). V lost 2 bases to trimming and J lost 1 base, with 12 bases between them. CDR1 SGDLS and CDR2 YYNGEE come from the germline V gene. CDR3 length: 15 amino acids. This chain's CDR3 is CASSVQGPKNTEAFF. In DNA, the CDR3 is TGTGCCAGCAGCGTTCAGGGCCCGAAGAACACTGAAGCTTTCTTT.